This T cell receptor beta chain comes out of a study of spatial heterogeneity in lung cancer. Study-wide context: For the average unique TCR and UMI combination, more than eight occurrences appeared in raw reads.

V was cut by 0 bases and J by 2 bases, with 11 bases left in between. This CDR3 is built from 15 residues. Looked up from germline, CDR1 is SGHVS and CDR2 is FQNEAQ. TCRdb fed the 5' RACE reads into MiXCR, producing one record per CDR3 protein. The data contain approximately 44,000 distinct CDR3 sequences, roughly 13% of them singletons. Time point of the sample: sample taken at primary tumor resection. The cohort: some 70 early-stage, untreated non-small cell lung cancer patients. This TCR derives from a male donor with early-stage non-small cell lung cancer. The chain couples TRBV7-8 to TRBJ2-7; D perhaps matches TRBD1 (6 bases). The sample in question was PBMCs, obtained at surgery. The CDR3: CASSLAGRGTYEQYF. CDR3 in DNA: TGTGCCAGCAGCTTAGCGGGCAGGGGAACCTACGAGCAGTACTTC.